This T cell receptor beta chain comes out of a study of T cell responses to AZD1222 COVID-19 vaccine. This clone was seen a single time. Its antigen is as yet unknown. The method was immunoSEQ multiplex PCR; TCRdb's version includes in-frame clones alone and lacks a portion of them. The data hold approximately 180,000 clones, with almost 95% observed a single time. Notes on the study in general: Donor demographics were predominantly white British with a female majority; clonal diversity may be underestimated.

This CDR3 has 15 amino acids. The junction had 5 bases not matched to a gene; V was cut back by 4 bases and J by 0 bases. Germline V gene sequence: CDR1 LGHNA, CDR2 YSLEER. V usage is TRBV4-3 and J usage is TRBJ1-1; 7 bases match TRBD1. The sequencing used peripheral blood, collected on day 0 of AZD1222 vaccination. The clonotype originates from an adult in good health. The CDR3 nucleotides read TGCGCCAGCAGCCCTGTGACAGGGTTGAACACTGAAGCTTTCTTT. This translates into CASSPVTGLNTEAFF.